This section outlines one T cell receptor beta chain sequence together with its context. The entry originates in a study of blood T cell repertoires in COVID-19. V was trimmed by 0 bases and J by 5 bases, leaving 16 bases between them. The CDR3 spans 16 residues. Germline lookup yields CDR1 SGDLS and CDR2 YYNGEE. Original handling: Amplifying reference gene primers gave estimates of nucleated cell counts. Sequencing used immunoSEQ multiplex PCR; TCRdb keeps in-frame clones, though not all of them. That table supplies the V and J calls and clone size; D and trimming were determined from the DNA. The repertoire holds more than 85,000 clones, with approximately 80% as singletons.

The source material was peripheral blood. This TCR was sampled from a human donor in a cohort sampled during active COVID-19. The chain links TRBV9 to TRBJ2-3; possibly TRBD2 for D (5 bases). The CDR3 loop reads CASSVGLAGLGDTQYF. The CDR3 DNA sequence: TGTGCCAGCAGCGTAGGGCTGGCGGGCTTGGGAGATACGCAGTATTTT.